This TCR beta chain was found in a study of blood T cell repertoires in COVID-19. Background on the study: COVID-19 samples from acute and convalescent phases originated in the United States, Italy and Spain. Sources were T cells, B-cell-depleted T cells, or PBMCs; the material itself was cDNA or gDNA.

This clone has only a few counts. In the original analysis: From reference gene primer amplification, estimates of nucleated cell counts were derived. The protocol was immunoSEQ multiplex PCR, while the TCRdb copy is restricted to in-frame clones and leaves out a portion. The V and J calls and clone size are taken from that table; D and trimming were inferred from the DNA. Counted here are some 11,000 clones, roughly 82% occurring once; the ten biggest clones make up approximately 40%. V was shortened by 5 bases and J by 9 bases, with 17 bases between the two germline ends. Germline V lookup: CDR1 MNHNY, CDR2 SVGAGI (reference sequence). This CDR3 region has 14 residues.

This chain links TRBV6-6 with TRBJ2-4; perhaps TRBD1 as D (6 bases). The sequence derives from a man older than 75 with acute or convalescent COVID-19. Sample: peripheral blood. CDR3 protein: CASSPDRSAGIQYF. CDR3 bases: TGTGCCAGCAGTCCCGACAGGTCTGCGGGCATTCAGTACTTC.